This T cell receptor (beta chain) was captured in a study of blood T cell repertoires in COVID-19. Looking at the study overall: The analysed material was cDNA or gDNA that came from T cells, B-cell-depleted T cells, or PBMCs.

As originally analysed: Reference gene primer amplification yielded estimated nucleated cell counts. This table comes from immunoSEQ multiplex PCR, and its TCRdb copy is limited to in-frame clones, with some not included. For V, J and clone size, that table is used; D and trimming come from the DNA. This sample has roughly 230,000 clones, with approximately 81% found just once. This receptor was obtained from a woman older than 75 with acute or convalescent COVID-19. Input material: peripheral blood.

CDR3 DNA sequence: TGTGCCAGCAGCTTACCCCCCCGCCTAGCGGGGGCCAGGAATGAGCAGTTCTTC. Protein sequence: CASSLPPRLAGARNEQFF. The chain joins TRBV7-9 to TRBJ2-1; TRBD2 matches at 10 bases. Per the germline V gene, CDR1 is SEHNR and CDR2 is FQNEAQ (reference sequence). CDR3 length equals 18 residues. V shed 2 bases, J shed 7 bases, and the junction held 14 bases outside the gene matches.